The 11 T cell receptor beta chains presented below share a single source sample, sequenced in a study of blood T cell repertoires in COVID-19 (dated by TCRdb to about 2020). Library preparation was by the immunoSEQ multiplex PCR assay. The table was pulled from immuneACCESS by TCRdb, which kept in-frame rearrangements only. Such tables lose some clones; where checked, under half of the loss comes from unresolved V genes, and the rest has no known cause. The sample profile shows more than 85,000 clones; nearly 90% of them were found once. Of the sample, around 4.8% is held by the ten largest clones. The material sequenced was peripheral blood. The receptors shown here come from a human donor in a cohort sampled during active COVID-19.

J is TRBJ1-5 and V is TRBV19; the match to TRBD1 covers 8 bases. V lost 6 bases and J lost 2; bases outside the gene matches: 6. The CDR3 is 15 amino acids. Germline lookup yields CDR1 LNHDA and CDR2 SQIVND (reference sequence). The CDR3 loop is CASRQGVYGNQPQHF. The CDR3 nucleotides are TGTGCCAGTAGACAGGGGGTGTATGGCAATCAGCCCCAGCATTTT.

V is TRBV11-3 and J is TRBJ2-1; possible D gene TRBD2, 6 bases. The CDR3 runs 16 residues. The germline V gene encodes CDR1 SGHNT and CDR2 YENEEA. The V end was cut by 5 bases, the J end by 4 bases, with 18 bases between. CDR3 amino acids: CASSNGGAAGYNEQFF. The CDR3 DNA sequence: TGTGCCAGCAGCAACGGAGGGGCTGCGGGATACAATGAGCAGTTCTTC.

The chain couples TRBV18 to TRBJ2-5; 13 nucleotides align to TRBD2. Looked up from germline, CDR1 is KGHSH and CDR2 is LQKENI. CDR3 length equals 16 residues. Trimming cost V 4 bases and J 1 base; bases outside gene matches: 3. CDR3 sequence: CASSLGLAGVQETQYF. The CDR3 nucleotides are TGTGCCAGCTCACTCGGACTAGCGGGGGTCCAAGAGACCCAGTACTTC.

In DNA, the CDR3 is TGTGCCTGGAGGGGGACAGGGCGGAACATTCAGTACTTC. This encodes CAWRGTGRNIQYF. This chain joins TRBV30 and TRBJ2-4, with 9 bases fitting TRBD1. V lost 3 bases and J lost 7; bases outside the gene matches: 4. This CDR3 is 13 amino acids long. From germline, CDR1 is GTSNPN and CDR2 SVGIG (reference sequence).

The chain links TRBV2 to TRBJ2-7, with 8 bases fitting TRBD1. Losses at the gene ends were 8 bases for V and 0 bases for J; bases not matched to a gene: 9. The germline V gene has CDR1 SNHLY and CDR2 FYNNEI. This CDR3 contains 15 residues. The CDR3 here is CASSQGARSSYEQYF. The CDR3 coding sequence is TGTGCCAGCTCCCAGGGGGCGAGGAGCTCCTACGAGCAGTACTTC.

The V and J genes are TRBV19 and TRBJ1-1; no clear D gene. The CDR3 runs 15 residues. Germline lookup yields CDR1 LNHDA and CDR2 SQIVND (reference sequence). V lost 5 bases, J lost 0 bases, and 13 bases lay in between. The CDR3 DNA is TGTGCCAGTAGTCGGGCAGGCGGGATGAACACTGAAGCTTTCTTT. Its protein is CASSRAGGMNTEAFF.

The chain uses TRBV11-3 and TRBJ1-1; D is unresolved. The CDR3 runs 15 residues. CDR1 SGHNT and CDR2 YENEEA come from the germline V gene. V was cut by 1 base and J by 6 bases, with 15 bases left in between. The CDR3 is CASSLANGRSAEAFF. CDR3 DNA: TGTGCCAGCAGCTTAGCGAACGGTAGGAGTGCTGAAGCTTTCTTT.

The rearrangement uses TRBV10-3 and TRBJ1-1, with 9 bases that match TRBD1. CDR1 is ENHRY and CDR2 is SYGVKD in the germline V gene. The CDR3 length is 15 residues. J gave up 4 bases and V 0 bases, and 3 bases lay outside the gene matches. The CDR3 region has the DNA TGTGCCATCAGTGAGTCGACAGGGGGTTTCACTGAAGCTTTCTTT. This translates into CAISESTGGFTEAFF.

The rearrangement joins TRBV6-2 or TRBV6-3 to TRBJ1-6; no clear D. This CDR3 has 16 residues. CDR1 is MNHEY, CDR2 SVGEGT, per germline. V lost 2 bases and J lost 7, with 15 bases in between. CDR3 amino acids: CASSYLTTVRNSPLHF. CDR3 in DNA: TGTGCCAGCAGTTACCTCACAACAGTGCGAAATTCACCCCTCCACTTT.

The V call is TRBV6-5, the J call TRBJ2-2, with a weak D call TRBD2 (6 bases). V lost 8 bases to trimming and J lost 1 base, with 14 bases between them. This CDR3 spans 15 amino acids. The germline V gene has CDR1 MNHEY and CDR2 SVGAGI. The CDR3 DNA is TGTGCCAGCGGCCGTGGGACTTTGAACACCGGGGAGCTGTTTTTT. The encoded protein is CASGRGTLNTGELFF.

V and J are TRBV5-5 and TRBJ2-5; 8 nucleotides align to TRBD2. The CDR3 has 19 residues. From germline, CDR1 is SGHKS and CDR2 YYEKEE (reference sequence). Losses at the gene ends were 1 base for V and 5 bases for J; bases not matched to a gene: 19. The CDR3 DNA sequence: TGTGCCAGCAGCTTGCGCGGGTCGGTCGGGACTAGAGGCTTGGAGACCCAGTACTTC. Amino acid sequence: CASSLRGSVGTRGLETQYF.